Listed below are T cell receptor beta chains from one sample, sequenced in a study of regulatory T cells in long-lasting Graves disease. A single record per CDR3 protein comes from TCRdb applying MiXCR to the multiplex PCR reads. This table holds 500,000 to 800,000 distinct CDR3 sequences, about 32% found once. This specimen was peripheral blood mononuclear cells (PBMCs), taken when the disease was refractory, from a patient treated with antithyroid drugs. These receptor sequences come from a female donor with Graves disease. The CDR3 runs from the conserved cysteine through the conserved F or W. The D gene is left open where the match is weak. For some rows the clone size is stated as once, few or many, or as a class when expanded; others skip it.

V gene: TRBV29-1; clone size: NA; J gene: TRBJ1-1; D gene: NA; CDR3 protein: CSVVPNTEAFF; CDR3 DNA: TGCAGCGTTGTTCCGAACACTGAAGCTTTCTTT
V gene: TRBV29-1; clone size: NA; J gene: TRBJ1-1; D gene: NA; CDR3 protein: CSVVRGGFTEAFF; CDR3 DNA: TGCAGCGTTGTAAGGGGGGGTTTCACTGAAGCTTTCTTT
V gene: TRBV11-3; clone size: many; J gene: TRBJ1-4; D gene: TRBD1; CDR3 protein: CASSLGTAADEKLFF; CDR3 DNA: TGTGCCAGCAGCCTCGGGACAGCTGCTGATGAAAAACTGTTTTTT
V gene: TRBV28; clone size: many; J gene: TRBJ2-5; D gene: NA; CDR3 protein: CASSKAGSRETQYF; CDR3 DNA: TGTGCCAGCAGTAAGGCCGGGAGTCGGGAGACCCAGTACTTC
V gene: TRBV12-3/TRBV12-4; clone size: once; J gene: TRBJ2-5; D gene: NA; CDR3 protein: CASSLQHNSETQYF; CDR3 DNA: TGTGCCAGCAGTCTCCAACACAACTCGGAGACCCAGTACTTC
V gene: TRBV5-1; clone size: NA; J gene: TRBJ1-1; D gene: NA; CDR3 protein: CASSLAGVPVKEAFF; CDR3 DNA: TGCGCCAGCAGCTTGGCCGGGGTTCCGGTAAAGGAAGCTTTCTTT
V gene: TRBV27; clone size: NA; J gene: TRBJ2-7; D gene: TRBD2; CDR3 protein: CASSLWGTRTYEQYF; CDR3 DNA: TGTGCCAGCAGTTTATGGGGGACTAGAACCTACGAGCAGTACTTC
V gene: TRBV20-1; clone size: few; J gene: TRBJ1-1; D gene: TRBD1; CDR3 protein: CSASRRGPTEAFF; CDR3 DNA: TGCAGTGCTAGCCGCAGGGGGCCTACTGAAGCTTTCTTT
V gene: TRBV20-1; clone size: NA; J gene: TRBJ1-1; D gene: NA; CDR3 protein: CSAKWGLNTEAFF; CDR3 DNA: TGCAGTGCTAAGTGGGGTTTGAACACTGAAGCTTTCTTT
V gene: TRBV13; clone size: few; J gene: TRBJ1-2; D gene: NA; CDR3 protein: CASSHGGQGYTF; CDR3 DNA: TGTGCCAGTAGCCACGGGGGGCAGGGCTACACCTTC
V gene: TRBV12-5; clone size: many; J gene: TRBJ2-7; D gene: TRBD1; CDR3 protein: CASGPGQPHEQYF; CDR3 DNA: TGTGCTAGTGGCCCGGGACAGCCGCACGAGCAGTACTTC
V gene: TRBV2; clone size: few; J gene: TRBJ2-3; D gene: NA; CDR3 protein: CASSEAGSRSDTQYF; CDR3 DNA: TGTGCCAGCAGTGAAGCTGGGAGTCGCTCAGATACGCAGTATTTT
V gene: TRBV20-1; clone size: NA; J gene: TRBJ2-3; D gene: NA; CDR3 protein: CSARRTADPTDTQYF; CDR3 DNA: TGCAGTGCTAGGCGGACTGCAGACCCCACAGATACGCAGTATTTT
V gene: TRBV20-1; clone size: NA; J gene: TRBJ1-2; D gene: NA; CDR3 protein: CSATRNTNYGYTF; CDR3 DNA: TGCAGTGCTACCCGGAATACTAACTATGGCTACACCTTC
V gene: TRBV7-2; clone size: many; J gene: TRBJ1-1; D gene: NA; CDR3 protein: CASSLATGPPDTEAFF; CDR3 DNA: TGTGCCAGCAGCTTAGCTACCGGGCCCCCTGACACTGAAGCTTTCTTT
V gene: TRBV11-2; clone size: few; J gene: TRBJ1-5; D gene: NA; CDR3 protein: CASSLGLQGGQPQHF; CDR3 DNA: TGTGCCAGCAGCTTAGGTCTACAGGGCGGCCAGCCCCAGCATTTT
V gene: TRBV30; clone size: many; J gene: TRBJ2-5; D gene: NA; CDR3 protein: CAWSVPWETQYF; CDR3 DNA: TGTGCCTGGAGTGTACCATGGGAGACCCAGTACTTC
V gene: TRBV15; clone size: NA; J gene: TRBJ1-3; D gene: NA; CDR3 protein: CATSRQGYAGNTIYF; CDR3 DNA: TGTGCCACCAGCAGACAGGGTTATGCGGGAAACACCATATATTTT
V gene: TRBV28; clone size: many; J gene: TRBJ2-6; D gene: NA; CDR3 protein: CASSFLHTVSGANVLTF; CDR3 DNA: TGTGCCAGCAGTTTCCTCCACACAGTCTCTGGGGCCAACGTCCTGACTTTC
V gene: TRBV6-2/TRBV6-3; clone size: NA; J gene: TRBJ1-5; D gene: NA; CDR3 protein: CATAGWNQPQHF; CDR3 DNA: TGTGCCACTGCGGGTTGGAATCAGCCCCAGCATTTT
V gene: TRBV28; clone size: many; J gene: TRBJ1-1; D gene: TRBD1; CDR3 protein: CASSEGARYTEAFF; CDR3 DNA: TGTGCCAGCAGCGAGGGGGCGCGGTACACTGAAGCTTTCTTT
V gene: TRBV28; clone size: NA; J gene: TRBJ1-1; D gene: TRBD1; CDR3 protein: CASSLPGQGLAFF; CDR3 DNA: TGTGCCAGCAGTTTACCGGGACAGGGCCTAGCTTTCTTT
V gene: TRBV6-5; clone size: few; J gene: TRBJ2-2; D gene: NA; CDR3 protein: CASSYSGGGELFF; CDR3 DNA: TGTGCCAGCAGTTACTCTGGAGGCGGGGAGCTGTTTTTT
V gene: TRBV6-1; clone size: few; J gene: TRBJ2-6; D gene: NA; CDR3 protein: CASRWARPSGANVLTF; CDR3 DNA: TGTGCCAGCAGGTGGGCCAGGCCCTCTGGGGCCAACGTCCTGACTTTC
V gene: TRBV5-1; clone size: many; J gene: TRBJ2-6; D gene: NA; CDR3 protein: CASSGTTGRTGANVLTF; CDR3 DNA: TGCGCCAGCAGCGGGACGACAGGAAGGACTGGGGCCAACGTCCTGACTTTC
V gene: TRBV12-3/TRBV12-4; clone size: NA; J gene: TRBJ2-5; D gene: NA; CDR3 protein: CASSLGLGKTQYF; CDR3 DNA: TGTGCCAGCAGTTTAGGACTGGGGAAGACCCAGTACTTC
V gene: TRBV19; clone size: NA; J gene: TRBJ1-4; D gene: NA; CDR3 protein: CASSIGGGNEKLFF; CDR3 DNA: TGTGCCAGTAGTATAGGGGGCGGAAATGAAAAACTGTTTTTT
V gene: TRBV7-3; clone size: few; J gene: TRBJ1-6; D gene: NA; CDR3 protein: CASSLGGMSYNSPLHF; CDR3 DNA: TGTGCCAGCAGCTTAGGGGGGATGTCCTATAATTCACCCCTCCACTTT
V gene: TRBV6-9; clone size: many; J gene: TRBJ2-1; D gene: TRBD1; CDR3 protein: CASSYDIGQGNNEQFF; CDR3 DNA: TGTGCCAGCAGTTACGATATTGGACAGGGGAACAATGAGCAGTTCTTC
V gene: TRBV11-2; clone size: NA; J gene: TRBJ1-1; D gene: NA; CDR3 protein: CASSPQGVDTEAFF; CDR3 DNA: TGTGCCAGCAGCCCGCAGGGAGTTGACACTGAAGCTTTCTTT
V gene: TRBV12-3/TRBV12-4; clone size: few; J gene: TRBJ2-6; D gene: NA; CDR3 protein: CACRQSSGANVLTF; CDR3 DNA: TGTGCCTGTCGACAGAGCTCTGGGGCCAACGTCCTGACTTTC
V gene: TRBV12-3/TRBV12-4; clone size: few; J gene: TRBJ1-3; D gene: NA; CDR3 protein: CASSRSAFGNTIYF; CDR3 DNA: TGTGCCAGCAGCCGCAGCGCTTTCGGAAACACCATATATTTT
V gene: TRBV6-1; clone size: NA; J gene: TRBJ1-2; D gene: NA; CDR3 protein: CASSAHRALGYTF; CDR3 DNA: TGTGCCAGCAGTGCCCACAGGGCTCTCGGCTACACCTTC
V gene: TRBV6-4; clone size: NA; J gene: TRBJ1-2; D gene: TRBD1; CDR3 protein: CASRGTGGYTF; CDR3 DNA: TGTGCCAGCAGAGGGACAGGGGGCTACACCTTC
V gene: TRBV6-1; clone size: NA; J gene: TRBJ1-1; D gene: TRBD1; CDR3 protein: CASSWGQGARNTEAFF; CDR3 DNA: TGTGCCAGCAGCTGGGGACAGGGGGCAAGGAACACTGAAGCTTTCTTT
V gene: TRBV18; clone size: many; J gene: TRBJ1-4; D gene: NA; CDR3 protein: CASSPPAEKLFF; CDR3 DNA: TGTGCCAGCTCACCACCGGCTGAAAAACTGTTTTTT
V gene: TRBV27; clone size: NA; J gene: TRBJ2-5; D gene: NA; CDR3 protein: CASRRDPQETQYF; CDR3 DNA: TGTGCCAGCAGGCGGGACCCGCAAGAGACCCAGTACTTC
V gene: TRBV7-3; clone size: NA; J gene: TRBJ2-5; D gene: TRBD2; CDR3 protein: CASSLIAGEETQYF; CDR3 DNA: TGTGCCAGCAGCTTAATAGCGGGAGAGGAGACCCAGTACTTC
V gene: TRBV12-3/TRBV12-4; clone size: many; J gene: TRBJ1-1; D gene: NA; CDR3 protein: CASAALNTEAFF; CDR3 DNA: TGTGCCTCGGCAGCCTTGAACACTGAAGCTTTCTTT
V gene: TRBV7-9; clone size: NA; J gene: TRBJ1-2; D gene: NA; CDR3 protein: CASNYHGGNYGYTF; CDR3 DNA: TGTGCCAGCAACTACCACGGGGGTAACTATGGCTACACCTTC
V gene: TRBV5-4; clone size: few; J gene: TRBJ2-2; D gene: TRBD1; CDR3 protein: CASSRDRHNTGELFF; CDR3 DNA: TGTGCCAGCAGCCGGGACAGACATAACACCGGGGAGCTGTTTTTT
V gene: TRBV27; clone size: few; J gene: TRBJ1-2; D gene: NA; CDR3 protein: CASSFSPGPVTGYTF; CDR3 DNA: TGTGCCAGCAGTTTTTCTCCGGGACCCGTGACCGGCTACACCTTC
V gene: TRBV2; clone size: many; J gene: TRBJ2-1; D gene: NA; CDR3 protein: CASSVRSAGQGEQFF; CDR3 DNA: TGTGCCAGCAGTGTCCGTAGCGCTGGACAAGGTGAGCAGTTCTTC
V gene: TRBV18; clone size: few; J gene: TRBJ2-4; D gene: NA; CDR3 protein: CASSPLQGTKNIQYF; CDR3 DNA: TGTGCCAGCTCACCCCTACAGGGAACCAAAAACATTCAGTACTTC
V gene: TRBV13; clone size: few; J gene: TRBJ2-7; D gene: TRBD1; CDR3 protein: CASSRGQGVNEQYF; CDR3 DNA: TGTGCCAGCAGCCGGGGACAGGGGGTCAACGAGCAGTACTTC
V gene: TRBV15; clone size: few; J gene: TRBJ1-4; D gene: NA; CDR3 protein: CATSRETTTNEKLFF; CDR3 DNA: TGTGCCACCAGCAGGGAGACAACAACTAATGAAAAACTGTTTTTT
V gene: TRBV6-2/TRBV6-3; clone size: few; J gene: TRBJ1-2; D gene: TRBD1; CDR3 protein: CASNTRTGGNYGYTF; CDR3 DNA: TGTGCCAGCAACACCAGGACAGGGGGCAACTATGGCTACACCTTC
V gene: TRBV2; clone size: few; J gene: TRBJ1-5; D gene: NA; CDR3 protein: CASTGRGNQPQHF; CDR3 DNA: TGTGCCAGCACAGGAAGGGGCAATCAGCCCCAGCATTTT
V gene: TRBV20-1; clone size: few; J gene: TRBJ2-1; D gene: NA; CDR3 protein: CSADGPGGNLMAYNEQFF; CDR3 DNA: TGCAGTGCTGACGGCCCCGGCGGAAATCTAATGGCCTACAATGAGCAGTTCTTC
V gene: TRBV12-3/TRBV12-4; clone size: NA; J gene: TRBJ2-7; D gene: NA; CDR3 protein: CASSWGGHEQYF; CDR3 DNA: TGTGCCAGCTCATGGGGGGGGCACGAGCAGTACTTC
V gene: TRBV20-1; clone size: few; J gene: TRBJ2-4; D gene: NA; CDR3 protein: CSGKIPGTINIQYF; CDR3 DNA: TGCAGTGGTAAAATACCCGGGACCATAAACATTCAGTACTTC
V gene: TRBV7-3; clone size: NA; J gene: TRBJ2-7; D gene: NA; CDR3 protein: CASSLYRWEEQYF; CDR3 DNA: TGTGCCAGCAGCTTATATCGGTGGGAGGAGCAGTACTTC
V gene: TRBV20-1; clone size: NA; J gene: TRBJ1-2; D gene: NA; CDR3 protein: CSARVPATRNYGYTF; CDR3 DNA: TGCAGTGCTAGGGTCCCGGCGACACGTAACTATGGCTACACCTTC
V gene: TRBV6-1; clone size: NA; J gene: TRBJ2-7; D gene: TRBD2; CDR3 protein: CAGRTSGSSYEQYF; CDR3 DNA: TGTGCCGGCAGGACTAGCGGGAGTTCCTACGAGCAGTACTTC
V gene: TRBV2; clone size: many; J gene: TRBJ1-1; D gene: NA; CDR3 protein: CASSSQGVPEAFF; CDR3 DNA: TGTGCCAGCAGTTCACAGGGTGTCCCAGAAGCTTTCTTT